A selection of T cell receptor beta chains follows, all from one sample in a study of shared clonotypes between healthy human individuals. Profiled with immunoSEQ multiplex PCR; TCRdb holds only in-frame clones, not every one. The data contain about 1 million clones, around 76% of them singletons. The sequencing input was memory CD4+ T cells sorted from blood. The receptors were gathered from a man aged 18-30 years in good health. Each CDR3 is given with its conserved first and last residue. The D gene is left open where the match is weak. Clone size, where shown, is once, few, many, or a class for clones that have expanded.

size	V	J	D	DNA	CDR3
.	TRBV2	TRBJ2-2	TRBD2	TGTGCCAGCAAGAGGAGCGGGGGTAACACCGGGGAGCTGTTTTTT	CASKRSGGNTGELFF
.	TRBV7-9	TRBJ2-2	.	TGTGCCAGCAGTCGGGGCCTAAACACCGGGGAGCTGTTTTTT	CASSRGLNTGELFF
.	TRBV5-8	TRBJ1-4	TRBD1	TGTGCCAGCAGCCGGACAGGGGCTGACAATGAAAAACTGTTTTTT	CASSRTGADNEKLFF
few	TRBV5-8	TRBJ2-7	TRBD1	TGTGCCAGCAGCCGAGACAGGGATTATCCACTCTTC	CASSRDRDYPLF
.	TRBV20-1	TRBJ2-1	.	TGCAGTGCTGAAAGTGTCAATGAGCAGTTCTTC	CSAESVNEQFF
.	TRBV7-9	TRBJ2-1	TRBD1	TGTGCCAGCAGCCCGGGACAGTCCTACAATGAGCAGTTCTTC	CASSPGQSYNEQFF
few	TRBV28	TRBJ2-1	.	TGTGCCAGCAGGTTTCCCACAGGGGAGGGGAACAATGAGCAGTTCTTC	CASRFPTGEGNNEQFF
.	TRBV7-6	TRBJ2-1	.	TGTGCCAGCAGCTTAGAGGAGGCCGGGGGACATCTTCTGGATGAGCAGTTCTTC	CASSLEEAGGHLLDEQFF
.	TRBV4-1	TRBJ2-2	TRBD1	TGCGCCAGCAGCCAAGAGGCAGGGGGCGCGTACACCGGGGAGCTGTTTTTT	CASSQEAGGAYTGELFF
.	TRBV12-5	TRBJ2-5	.	TGTGCTAGTGGTCTCTCGGGGGAGGAGACCCAGTACTTC	CASGLSGEETQYF
.	TRBV29-1	TRBJ1-2	.	TGCAGCGTTTCAGGGGTTAGCTACACCTTC	CSVSGVSYTF
.	TRBV4-1	TRBJ2-1	TRBD2	TGCGCCAGCAGCCTCAATCCAAGCGGGGGGTCATACAATGAGCAGTTCTTC	CASSLNPSGGSYNEQFF
.	TRBV10-2	TRBJ1-1	.	TGCGCCACCCAGGGGAACACTGAAGCTTTCTTT	CATQGNTEAFF
.	TRBV27	TRBJ1-5	.	TGTGCCAGCAGCCTGACTCGGGACACTAATCAGCCCCAGCATTTT	CASSLTRDTNQPQHF
.	TRBV7-9	TRBJ1-2	.	TGTGCCAGCAGCTTTACGGGGGGATATAACTATGGCTACACCTTC	CASSFTGGYNYGYTF
.	TRBV20-1	TRBJ2-1	.	TGCAGTGGCGGCGAGGCGAAGCAGTTCTTC	CSGGEAKQFF
.	TRBV19	TRBJ2-2	TRBD1	TGTGCCAGTAATGCCCTCGGACAGGGGCGCACCGGGGAGCTGTTTTTT	CASNALGQGRTGELFF
.	TRBV7-9	TRBJ1-5	TRBD1	TGTGCCAGCAGCCGGGACAGCAACAATCAGCCCCAGCATTTT	CASSRDSNNQPQHF
.	TRBV30	TRBJ1-1	.	TGTGCCTGGAGGGATGGGGCCTCAGATGAAGCTTTCTTT	CAWRDGASDEAFF
.	TRBV29-1	TRBJ1-1	TRBD1	TGCAGCGTTAGGGGACAGAGCGGCGGAGGTGAAGCTTTCTTT	CSVRGQSGGGEAFF
.	TRBV6-6	TRBJ1-1	.	TGTGCCAGCAGTGCCAAACCGGGGGTGACTGAAGCTTTCTTT	CASSAKPGVTEAFF
.	TRBV7-2	TRBJ2-3	TRBD2	TGTGCCAGCAGCCCGCGGACTAGCGGGAGGGCAGATACGCAGTATTTT	CASSPRTSGRADTQYF
.	TRBV5-1	TRBJ2-1	.	TGCGCCAGCAGCCGGGATTACAATGAGCAGTTCTTC	CASSRDYNEQFF
few	TRBV7-2	TRBJ2-7	TRBD2	TGTGCCAGCAGCCGTAGCGGGAGGATTAGCTCCTACGAGCAGTACTTC	CASSRSGRISSYEQYF
.	TRBV7-9	TRBJ2-5	.	TGTGCCAGCAGCTTTGGTCTTGGCCAAGAGACCCAGTACTTC	CASSFGLGQETQYF
.	TRBV6-1	TRBJ1-6	.	TGTGCCAGCACCGTCCTCCAGGGCGGTTCACCCCTCCACTTT	CASTVLQGGSPLHF
.	TRBV5-4	TRBJ2-7	.	TGTGCCAGCAGTAGTTACGGGAGCTCCTACGAGCAGTACTTC	CASSSYGSSYEQYF
.	TRBV7-9	TRBJ1-3	.	TGTGCCAGCAGCTTACCCGATCGAAACACCATATATTTT	CASSLPDRNTIYF
.	TRBV4-1	TRBJ1-2	.	TGCGCCAGCAGCCCTACGATGGGCATCTATGGCTACACCTTC	CASSPTMGIYGYTF
.	TRBV21-1	TRBJ2-6	.	TGTGCCAGCAGCAAACGTGAGAGAGCTGGGGCCAACGTCCTGACTTTC	CASSKRERAGANVLTF
.	TRBV18	TRBJ2-2	.	TGTGCCAGCTCACCAATTCAGGGCGGCGGGGAGCTGTTTTTT	CASSPIQGGGELFF
.	TRBV30	TRBJ2-1	.	TGTGCCTGGAGTGGAGGGGGGATGAGCTACAATGAGCAGTTCTTC	CAWSGGGMSYNEQFF
.	TRBV19	TRBJ1-2	.	TGTGCCAGTAGTGGCCTTATCTCTGGCTATGGCTACACCTTC	CASSGLISGYGYTF
.	TRBV18	TRBJ2-5	.	TGTGCCAGCGTCACAGGCTTGCAAGAGACCCAGTACTTC	CASVTGLQETQYF
.	TRBV7-8	TRBJ1-2	TRBD1	TGTGCCAGCAGCTTAGAGAGGACAGGGGGGCATGGCTACACCTTC	CASSLERTGGHGYTF
.	TRBV5-6	TRBJ2-5	.	TGTGCCAGCAGCTTGGCCGGCCCCCGAGGGGAGACCCAGTACTTC	CASSLAGPRGETQYF
.	TRBV30	TRBJ1-5	TRBD1	TGTGCCTGGAGTGTACTGGGACAGGGTGGTCAGCCCCAGCATTTT	CAWSVLGQGGQPQHF
.	TRBV6-6	TRBJ2-2	.	TGTGCCAGCAGTTACTCAGACGGCCCAGGCACCGGGGAGCTGTTTTTT	CASSYSDGPGTGELFF
.	TRBV9	TRBJ1-3	.	TGTGCCAGCAGCCAGAGACCCGGGGCTGGAAACACCATATATTTT	CASSQRPGAGNTIYF
.	TRBV27	TRBJ2-2	TRBD1	TGTGCCAGCAGTTTAGATTGGGACAGGGGCCGATCCGGGGAGCTGTTTTTT	CASSLDWDRGRSGELFF
.	TRBV29-1	TRBJ1-2	.	TGCAGCGTGGTAAAGGGGCCTTATGGCTACACCTTC	CSVVKGPYGYTF
.	TRBV4-3	TRBJ2-7	.	TGCGCCAGCAGTGAGGGGTCCGGGCCCTACGAGCAGTACTTC	CASSEGSGPYEQYF
.	TRBV19	TRBJ1-6	.	TGTGCCAGTAGTATGGGGCGGGGTAATTCACCCCTCCACTTT	CASSMGRGNSPLHF
.	TRBV11-2	TRBJ2-7	TRBD2	TGTGCCAGCAGACGACCGGGACTAGCAACTTACGAGCAGTACTTC	CASRRPGLATYEQYF
.	TRBV7-9	TRBJ2-3	.	TGTGCCAGCAGCCAACGGACGGCAGATACGCAGTATTTT	CASSQRTADTQYF
few	TRBV28	TRBJ1-2	TRBD1	TGTGCCAGCCGGGACAGCCTCTATGGCTACACCTTC	CASRDSLYGYTF
.	TRBV7-2	TRBJ2-3	TRBD2	TGTGCCAGCAGCCGGGCAGGACTAGCGGGGGGAGGAGATACGCAGTATTTT	CASSRAGLAGGGDTQYF
.	TRBV5-1	TRBJ2-1	TRBD1	TGCGCCAGCAGCAAATTGACAGGGGGGATCTACAATGAGCAGTTCTTC	CASSKLTGGIYNEQFF